This TCR beta chain was retrieved from a study of T cell responses to AZD1222 COVID-19 vaccine. Study-wide results and limits: Unmutated variant regions are reportedly targeted by nearly half of spike-specific TCRs. There were mostly white British donors and more females than males, and clonal diversity was possibly underestimated. At baseline, just a handful of AZD1222 recipients tested seropositive. Repertoires were obtained only post-peak T cell response.

Only in-frame clones appear in the TCRdb table, and some are missing; sequencing was by immunoSEQ multiplex PCR. The table shows around 140,000 clones, with 80% to 95% occurring only once. Trimming removed 2 bases at V and 4 bases at J, with 14 bases between. The CDR3 runs to 16 residues. Germline values: CDR1 MNHEY, CDR2 SMNVEV (reference sequence). Turning to this clone: Antigen specificity is unknown.

This specimen consisted of peripheral blood, obtained 28 days after the second AZD1222 dose. The rearrangement uses TRBV27 and TRBJ2-2; D unclear. This clonotype originated in an adult who received the AZD1222 COVID-19 vaccine. DNA of the CDR3: TGTGCCAGCAGTTTAGTTGGGGTTCTGGGCACCGGGGAGCTGTTTTTT. Protein: CASSLVGVLGTGELFF.